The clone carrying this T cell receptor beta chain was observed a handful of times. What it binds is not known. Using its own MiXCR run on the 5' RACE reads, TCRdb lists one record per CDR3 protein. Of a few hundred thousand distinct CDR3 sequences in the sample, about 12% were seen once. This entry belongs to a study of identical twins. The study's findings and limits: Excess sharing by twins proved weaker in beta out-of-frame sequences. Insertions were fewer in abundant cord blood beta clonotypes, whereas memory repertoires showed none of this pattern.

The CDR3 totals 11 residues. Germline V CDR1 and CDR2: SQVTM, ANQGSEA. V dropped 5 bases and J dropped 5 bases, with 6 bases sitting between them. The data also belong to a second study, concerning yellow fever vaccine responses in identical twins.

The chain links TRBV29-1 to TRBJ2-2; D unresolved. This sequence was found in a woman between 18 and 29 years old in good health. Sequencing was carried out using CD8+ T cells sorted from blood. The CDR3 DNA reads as TGCAGCGTTACGCAAACCGGGGAGCTGTTTTTT. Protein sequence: CSVTQTGELFF.